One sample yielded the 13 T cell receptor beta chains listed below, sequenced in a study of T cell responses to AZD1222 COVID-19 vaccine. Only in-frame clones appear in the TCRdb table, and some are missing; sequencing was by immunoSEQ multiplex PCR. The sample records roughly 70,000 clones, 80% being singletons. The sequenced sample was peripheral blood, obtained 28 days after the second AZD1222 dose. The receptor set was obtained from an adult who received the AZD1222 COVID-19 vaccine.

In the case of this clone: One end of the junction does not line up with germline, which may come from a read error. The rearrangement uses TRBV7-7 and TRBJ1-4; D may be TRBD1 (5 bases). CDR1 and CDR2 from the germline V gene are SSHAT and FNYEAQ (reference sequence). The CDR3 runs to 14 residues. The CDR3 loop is CASSPRGSGGKLFF. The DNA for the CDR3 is TGTGCTAGCAGCCCTCGAGGGAGTGGGGGAAAACTGTTTTTT.

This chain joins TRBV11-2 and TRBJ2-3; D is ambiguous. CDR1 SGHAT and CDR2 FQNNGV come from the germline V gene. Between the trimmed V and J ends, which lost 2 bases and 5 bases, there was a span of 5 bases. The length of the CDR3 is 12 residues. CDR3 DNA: TGTGCCAGCAGCTTATCTGAAGATACGCAGTATTTT. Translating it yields CASSLSEDTQYF.

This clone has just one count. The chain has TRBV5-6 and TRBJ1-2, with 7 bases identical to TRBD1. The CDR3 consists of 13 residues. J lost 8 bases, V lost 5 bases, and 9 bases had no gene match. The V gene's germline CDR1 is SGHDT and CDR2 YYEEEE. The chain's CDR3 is CASSIGQARGYTF. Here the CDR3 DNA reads TGTGCCAGCAGTATCGGACAGGCTCGCGGCTACACCTTC.

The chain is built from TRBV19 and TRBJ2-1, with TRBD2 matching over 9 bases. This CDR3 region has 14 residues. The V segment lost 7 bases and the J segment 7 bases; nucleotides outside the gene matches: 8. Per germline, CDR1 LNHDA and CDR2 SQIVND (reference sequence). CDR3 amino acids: CASTQRGDKNEQFF. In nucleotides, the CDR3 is TGTGCCAGTACACAGCGGGGGGACAAAAATGAGCAGTTCTTC.

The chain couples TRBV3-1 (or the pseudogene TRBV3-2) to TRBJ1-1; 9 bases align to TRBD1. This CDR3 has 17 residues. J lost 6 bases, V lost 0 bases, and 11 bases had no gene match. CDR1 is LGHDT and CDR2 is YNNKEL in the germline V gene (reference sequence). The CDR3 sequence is CASSQDALLQGAPEAFF. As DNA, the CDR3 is TGTGCCAGCAGCCAAGATGCCTTATTACAGGGGGCCCCTGAAGCTTTCTTT.

The CDR3 DNA sequence: TGTGCCAGCAGCTTGGGGTTGGGGGTGAATTCACCCCTCCACTTT. It is translated as CASSLGLGVNSPLHF. The rearrangement joins TRBV5-5 to TRBJ1-6, with D perhaps TRBD1 (5 bases). The V end was cut by 0 bases, the J end by 7 bases, with 11 bases between. The CDR3 has 15 amino acids. Germline-derived CDR1 and CDR2 are SGHKS and YYEKEE (reference sequence).

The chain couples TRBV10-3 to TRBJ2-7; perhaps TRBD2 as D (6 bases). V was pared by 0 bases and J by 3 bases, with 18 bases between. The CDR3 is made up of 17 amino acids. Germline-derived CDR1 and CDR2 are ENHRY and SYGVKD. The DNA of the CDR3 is TGTGCCATCAGTGAGTCGGCAGGGAGTATGCGGGACTACGAGCAGTACTTC. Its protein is CAISESAGSMRDYEQYF.

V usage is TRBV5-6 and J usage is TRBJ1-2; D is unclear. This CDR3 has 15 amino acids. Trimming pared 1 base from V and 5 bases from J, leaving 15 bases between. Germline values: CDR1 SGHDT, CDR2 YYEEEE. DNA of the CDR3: TGTGCCAGCAGCTTGTCCGGTTATCTTCTTTATGGCTACACCTTC. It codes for CASSLSGYLLYGYTF.

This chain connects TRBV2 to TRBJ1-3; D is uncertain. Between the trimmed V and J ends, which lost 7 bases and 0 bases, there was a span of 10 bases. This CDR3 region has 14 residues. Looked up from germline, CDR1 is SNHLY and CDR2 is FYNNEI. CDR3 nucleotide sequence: TGTGCCAGCAATCCGGGCTTCTCTGGAAACACCATATATTTT. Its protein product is CASNPGFSGNTIYF.

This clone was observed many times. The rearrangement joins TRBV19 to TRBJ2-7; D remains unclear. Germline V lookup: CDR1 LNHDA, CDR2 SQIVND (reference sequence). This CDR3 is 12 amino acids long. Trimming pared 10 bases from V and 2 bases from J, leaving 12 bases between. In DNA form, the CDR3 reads TGTGCCACCACGACACGGACCTACGAGCAGTACTTC. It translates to CATTTRTYEQYF.

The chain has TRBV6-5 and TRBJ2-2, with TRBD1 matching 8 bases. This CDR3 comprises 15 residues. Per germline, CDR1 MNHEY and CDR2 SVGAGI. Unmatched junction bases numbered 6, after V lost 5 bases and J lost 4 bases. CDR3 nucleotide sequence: TGTGCCAGCAGTCCTCAGGGGGCGGTCACCGGGGAGCTGTTTTTT. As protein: CASSPQGAVTGELFF.

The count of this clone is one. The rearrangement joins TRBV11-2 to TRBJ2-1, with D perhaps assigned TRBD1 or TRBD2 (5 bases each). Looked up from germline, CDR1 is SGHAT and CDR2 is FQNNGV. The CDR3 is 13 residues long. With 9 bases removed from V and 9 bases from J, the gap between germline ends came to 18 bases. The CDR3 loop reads CASFRSPGGEQFF. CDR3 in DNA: TGTGCCAGTTTCCGTAGCCCTGGGGGTGAGCAGTTCTTC. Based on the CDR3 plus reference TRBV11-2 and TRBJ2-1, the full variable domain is EAGVAQSPRYKIIEKRQSVAFWCNPISGHATLYWYQQILGQGPKLLIQFQNNGVVDDSQLPKDRFSAERLKGVDSTLKIQPAKLEDSAVYLCASFRSPGGEQFFGPGTRLTVL.

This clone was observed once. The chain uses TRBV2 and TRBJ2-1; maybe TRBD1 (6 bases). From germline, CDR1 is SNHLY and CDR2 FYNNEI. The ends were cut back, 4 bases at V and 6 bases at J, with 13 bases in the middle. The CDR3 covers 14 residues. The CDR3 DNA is TGTGCCAGCAGTGTAGTGGGGGCCCGCAATGAGCAGTTCTTC. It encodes CASSVVGARNEQFF.